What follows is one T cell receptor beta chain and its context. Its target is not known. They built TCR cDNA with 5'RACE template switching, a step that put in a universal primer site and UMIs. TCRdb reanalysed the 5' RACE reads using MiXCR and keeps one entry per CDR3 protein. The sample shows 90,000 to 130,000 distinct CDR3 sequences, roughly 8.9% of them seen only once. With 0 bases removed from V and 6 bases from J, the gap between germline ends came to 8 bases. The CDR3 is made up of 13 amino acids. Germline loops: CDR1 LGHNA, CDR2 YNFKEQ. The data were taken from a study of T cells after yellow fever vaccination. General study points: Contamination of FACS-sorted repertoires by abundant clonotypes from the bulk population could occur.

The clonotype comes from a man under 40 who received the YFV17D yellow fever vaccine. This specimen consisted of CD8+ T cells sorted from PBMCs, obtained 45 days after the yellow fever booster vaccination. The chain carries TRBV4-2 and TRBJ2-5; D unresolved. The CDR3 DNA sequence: TGTGCCAGCAGCCAAGAAAGGGCAAAGACCCAGTACTTC. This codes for CASSQERAKTQYF.